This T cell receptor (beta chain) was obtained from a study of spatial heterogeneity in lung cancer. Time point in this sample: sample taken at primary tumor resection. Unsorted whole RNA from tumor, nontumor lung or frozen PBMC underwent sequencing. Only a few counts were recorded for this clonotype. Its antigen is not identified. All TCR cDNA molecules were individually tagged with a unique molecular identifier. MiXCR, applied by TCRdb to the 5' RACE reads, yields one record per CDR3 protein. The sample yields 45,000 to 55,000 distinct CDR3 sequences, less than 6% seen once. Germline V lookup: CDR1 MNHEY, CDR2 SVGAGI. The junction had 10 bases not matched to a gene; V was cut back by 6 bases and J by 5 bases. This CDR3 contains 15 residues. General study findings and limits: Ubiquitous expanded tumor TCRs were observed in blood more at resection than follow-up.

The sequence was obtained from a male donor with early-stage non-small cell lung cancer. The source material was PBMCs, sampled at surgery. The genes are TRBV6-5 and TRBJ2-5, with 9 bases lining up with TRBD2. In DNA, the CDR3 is TGTGCCAGCAGCCCGGGGGTAGCGGGAGTGGAGACCCAGTACTTC. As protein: CASSPGVAGVETQYF.